Described below is a single T cell receptor beta chain sequence and its context. Trimming took 6 bases from V and 2 from J, leaving 14 bases between them. This CDR3 has 15 amino acids. TCRdb recomputed calls from the RT-PCR reads with MiXCR, one row per CDR3 protein. The sample includes about 680,000 distinct CDR3 sequences, around 14% of them seen just once. This rearrangement joins TRBV12-3 or TRBV12-4 to TRBJ1-5; D gene unclear. The sequence was obtained from a female donor in good health, serving as a healthy control. Sequenced input: memory CD4+ T cells from blood. CDR3 coding DNA: TGTGCCAGCAGCCCCTCAGAGGGCCGCAATCAGCCCCAGCATTTT. This sequence encodes CASSPSEGRNQPQHF.